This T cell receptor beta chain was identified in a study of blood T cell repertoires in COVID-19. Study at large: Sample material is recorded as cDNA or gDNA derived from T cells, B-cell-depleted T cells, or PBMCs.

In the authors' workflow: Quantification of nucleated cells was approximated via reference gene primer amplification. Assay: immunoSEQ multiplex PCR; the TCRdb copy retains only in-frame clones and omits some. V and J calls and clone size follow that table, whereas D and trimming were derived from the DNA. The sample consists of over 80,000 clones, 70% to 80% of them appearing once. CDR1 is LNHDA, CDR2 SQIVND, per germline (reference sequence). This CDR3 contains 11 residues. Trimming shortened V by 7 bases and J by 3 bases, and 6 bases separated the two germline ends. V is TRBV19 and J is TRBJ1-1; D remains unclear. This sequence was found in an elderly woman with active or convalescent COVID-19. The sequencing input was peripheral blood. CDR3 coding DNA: TGTGCCAGTAAGAGGGACACTGAAGCTTTCTTT. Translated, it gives CASKRDTEAFF.